The text below deals with one TCR beta chain. Clones were sequenced by immunoSEQ multiplex PCR, and TCRdb holds only the in-frame ones, with some missing. This table has tens of thousands of clones, 84% appearing once. This sample stems from a study of OX40 agonist ivuxolimab in advanced cancers. Across the whole study: Age averaged around 60 years (range roughly 23 to 79), and 82.7% were male.

This CDR3 has 14 residues. The V gene's germline CDR1 is MNHEY and CDR2 SMNVEV (reference sequence). The ends were cut back, 7 bases at V and 1 base at J, with 8 bases in the middle. The sample consisted of CD4+ or CD8+ T cells sorted from blood, taken in a trial of the OX40 agonist ivuxolimab. The chain joins TRBV27 to TRBJ1-6; no firm D call. This TCR was recovered from an adult with an advanced solid tumor such as melanoma, head and neck, liver or kidney cancer. The CDR3 reads CASTGWSYNSPLHF. The CDR3 DNA reads TGTGCCAGCACGGGGTGGTCCTATAATTCACCCCTCCACTTT.